These 27 T cell receptor beta chains share one sample of origin, sequenced in a study of T cell responses to AZD1222 COVID-19 vaccine. Here immunoSEQ multiplex PCR was the method, and the copy in TCRdb shows in-frame clones only, minus some. The table lists fewer than 150,000 clones, over 90% of them singletons. The specimen comprised peripheral blood, sampled on day 0 of AZD1222 vaccination. The receptor source for this set is an adult in good health.

The chain carries TRBV5-1 and TRBJ1-2, with D possibly matching TRBD1 (5 bases). Germline V gene data show CDR1 as SGHRS and CDR2 as YFSETQ. Trimming removed 0 bases at V and 7 bases at J, with 7 bases between. CDR3 length equals 12 residues. CDR3 coding DNA: TGCGCCAGCAGCTTGGAGACAGTTGGCTACACCTTC. Its protein is CASSLETVGYTF.

This chain uses TRBV25-1 with TRBJ1-6; 7 bases agree with TRBD1. The trim removed 2 bases at V and 9 bases at J, leaving 13 bases unmatched. Germline V gene sequence: CDR1 MGHDK, CDR2 SYGVNS. The CDR3 is made up of 17 amino acids. The CDR3 bases are TGTGCCAGCAGTGAACCCCCCGACAGGGAAGGGAGTTCACCCCTCCACTTT. Residues: CASSEPPDREGSSPLHF.

This chain uses TRBV6-1 with TRBJ2-1; possible D gene TRBD1, 6 bases. V was trimmed by 1 base and J by 3 bases, leaving 7 bases between them. In germline, CDR1 is MNHNS, CDR2 SASEGT. This CDR3 comprises 14 residues. This CDR3 reads CASSEGDIYNEQFF. Written as DNA, the CDR3 is TGTGCCAGCAGTGAAGGGGACATCTACAATGAGCAGTTCTTC.

The chain has TRBV29-1 and TRBJ1-2, with a possible D match to TRBD1 (6 bases). The V end was cut by 7 bases, the J end by 0 bases, with 18 bases between. The CDR3 consists of 15 residues. The germline CDR1 and CDR2 sequences are SQVTM and ANQGSEA. CDR3 sequence (DNA): TGCAGCGCCTCTTTGGGGGCGGGAGCTAACTATGGCTACACCTTC. It encodes CSASLGAGANYGYTF. The full variable domain, in which reference TRBV29-1 and TRBJ1-2 provide the parts outside the CDR3, is SAVISQKPSRDICQRGTSLTIQCQVDSQVTMMFWYRQQPGQSLTLIATANQGSEATYESGFVIDKFPISRPNLTFSTLTVSNMSPEDSSIYLCSASLGAGANYGYTFGSGTRLTVV.

The chain carries TRBV5-4 and TRBJ1-1; the match to TRBD1 covers 7 bases. Trimming removed 4 bases from V and 3 bases from J; junction bases left unmatched: 12. Germline V CDR1 and CDR2: SGHNT, YYREEE (reference sequence). The CDR3 extends over 16 amino acids. CDR3 loop: CASSQGGDTGDTEAFF. In nucleotides, the CDR3 is TGTGCCAGCAGCCAAGGGGGCGACACAGGGGACACTGAAGCTTTCTTT. The whole variable domain, remainder taken from reference TRBV5-4 and TRBJ1-1, is ETGVTQSPTHLIKTRGQQVTLRCSSQSGHNTVSWYQQALGQGPQFIFQYYREEENGRGNFPPRFSGLQFPNYSSELNVNALELDDSALYLCASSQGGDTGDTEAFFGQGTRLTVV.

The chain links TRBV7-9 to TRBJ1-1, with 7 bases identical to TRBD1. The J segment lost 2 bases and the V segment lost 7 bases, leaving 13 bases of the junction unmatched. CDR3 size: 16 residues. In germline, CDR1 is SEHNR, CDR2 FQNEAQ (reference sequence). The CDR3 nucleotides read TGTGCCAGCACCCGAGGTTGGGCAGGGGGAAACACTGAAGCTTTCTTT. Its protein product is CASTRGWAGGNTEAFF.

Regarding this clone: One end of the junction does not line up with germline, which may come from a read error. The chain couples TRBV6-1 to TRBJ1-3; 9 bases map to TRBD1. CDR1 and CDR2 from the germline V gene are MNHNS and SASEGT. CDR3 size: 15 residues. CDR3 nucleotide sequence: TGTGCCAGCAGGGAAGGACAGGGGACTGGAAACACCATATATTTT. Translating gives CASREGQGTGNTIYF.

This chain links TRBV27 with TRBJ2-7; D is unresolved. Trimming stripped 0 bases from V and 2 bases from J, with 14 bases between. CDR3 length: 16 amino acids. Germline CDR1 MNHEY, CDR2 SMNVEV (reference sequence). In DNA form, the CDR3 reads TGTGCCAGCAGTTTATCAGTTTATCATAGGGCCTACGAGCAGTACTTC. It is translated as CASSLSVYHRAYEQYF.

J is TRBJ2-1 and V is TRBV11-2, with unresolved D. The CDR3 runs 15 residues. Trimming removed 5 bases from V and 1 base from J, with 12 bases in between. The germline CDR1 and CDR2 sequences are SGHAT and FQNNGV. The CDR3 loop reads CASSAPELSYNEQFF. CDR3 bases: TGTGCCAGCAGCGCCCCCGAGCTTTCCTACAATGAGCAGTTCTTC. Looking up the rest from reference TRBV11-2 and TRBJ2-1 gives the full variable domain: EAGVAQSPRYKIIEKRQSVAFWCNPISGHATLYWYQQILGQGPKLLIQFQNNGVVDDSQLPKDRFSAERLKGVDSTLKIQPAKLEDSAVYLCASSAPELSYNEQFFGPGTRLTVL.

V and J are TRBV6-5 and TRBJ2-7; tentative D call: TRBD2 (6 bases). This CDR3 contains 14 residues. Looked up from germline, CDR1 is MNHEY and CDR2 is SVGAGI. V gave up 6 bases and J gave up 1 base, with 13 bases separating them. CDR3 loop: CASRLRGRSYEQYF. CDR3 nucleotide sequence: TGTGCCAGCAGACTGCGGGGAAGGTCCTACGAGCAGTACTTC.

V is TRBV5-6 and J is TRBJ1-6, with 7 bases lining up with TRBD1. V was pared by 4 bases and J by 10 bases, with 11 bases of the junction left unmatched. Per germline, CDR1 SGHDT and CDR2 YYEEEE. The CDR3 covers 15 residues. The CDR3 region has the DNA TGTGCCAGCAGCCCGAAGACAGGGACCGACTCACCCCTCCACTTT. Translation: CASSPKTGTDSPLHF. Full variable domain (outside the CDR3, taken from reference TRBV5-6 and TRBJ1-6): DAGVTQSPTHLIKTRGQQVTLRCSPKSGHDTVSWYQQALGQGPQFIFQYYEEEERQRGNFPDRFSGHQFPNYSSELNVNALLLGDSALYLCASSPKTGTDSPLHFGNGTRLTVT.

This clone was seen a handful of times. J is TRBJ1-6 and V is TRBV15; perhaps TRBD1 as D (5 bases). The CDR3 runs to 16 residues. V lost 1 base, J lost 10 bases, and 17 bases lay in between. CDR1 and CDR2 (germline): LNHNV, YYDKDF (reference sequence). The CDR3 loop is CATSRGLMGSGSPLHF. The CDR3 bases are TGTGCCACCAGCAGAGGACTAATGGGTTCAGGGTCACCCCTCCACTTT.

The chain uses TRBV6-5 and TRBJ1-6; 7 bases are shared with TRBD1. V shed 5 bases and J 5 bases; nucleotides not matched to a gene: 6. This CDR3 spans 15 amino acids. Looked up from germline, CDR1 is MNHEY and CDR2 is SVGAGI. CDR3 DNA sequence: TGTGCCAGCAGTCGACAGGGAGCAAATAATTCACCCCTCCACTTT. This encodes CASSRQGANNSPLHF.

V and J are TRBV11-2 and TRBJ2-2; 10 bases are shared with TRBD2. The CDR3 totals 17 residues. Per the germline V gene, CDR1 is SGHAT and CDR2 is FQNNGV. J was trimmed by 0 bases and V by 5 bases; bases with no gene match: 6. The CDR3 nucleotides read TGTGCCAGCAGCCGGACTAGCGGAGCCGCGAACACCGGGGAGCTGTTTTTT. Translating it yields CASSRTSGAANTGELFF.

This chain joins TRBV9 and TRBJ1-2; the D gene is possibly TRBD1 (5 bases). V lost 0 bases, J lost 4 bases, and 10 bases lay in between. The CDR3 consists of 14 residues. Germline CDR1 SGDLS, CDR2 YYNGEE. The CDR3 loop is CASSVGAGTYGYTF. CDR3 nucleotide sequence: TGTGCCAGCAGCGTAGGTGCAGGGACCTATGGCTACACCTTC.

This clone was detected once. The chain employs TRBV18 and TRBJ1-6; D gene ambiguous. The ends were cut back, 8 bases at V and 1 base at J, with 12 bases in the middle. The germline gives CDR1 KGHSH, CDR2 LQKENI. This CDR3 is built from 15 residues. This chain's CDR3 is CASHAPSSYNSPLHF. CDR3 DNA: TGTGCCAGCCATGCCCCCAGTTCCTATAATTCACCCCTCCACTTT. The full variable domain, with the rest looked up from reference TRBV18 and TRBJ1-6, is NAGVMQNPRHLVRRRGQEARLRCSPMKGHSHVYWYRQLPEEGLKFMVYLQKENIIDESGMPKERFSAEFPKEGPSILRIQQVVRGDSAAYFCASHAPSSYNSPLHFGNGTRLTVT.

The rearrangement joins TRBV5-1 to TRBJ2-5; D perhaps matches TRBD2 (5 bases). The CDR3 is made up of 15 amino acids. Looked up from germline, CDR1 is SGHRS and CDR2 is YFSETQ. The ends were cut back, 0 bases at V and 5 bases at J, with 14 bases in the middle. CDR3 amino acids: CASSLGTSFVETQYF. The CDR3 DNA sequence: TGCGCCAGCAGCTTGGGAACTAGTTTCGTTGAGACCCAGTACTTC.

As for this clone: Other DNA sequences of this sample code for an identical CDR3. The chain couples TRBV5-6 to TRBJ1-1; D not resolved. Germline V gene sequence: CDR1 SGHDT, CDR2 YYEEEE. This CDR3 is built from 13 residues. V lost 0 bases and J lost 2, with 5 bases in between. The CDR3 sequence: CASSLGGNTEAFF. Here the CDR3 DNA reads TGTGCCAGCAGCTTGGGGGGTAACACTGAAGCTTTCTTT. Combining the CDR3 with reference TRBV5-6 and TRBJ1-1 gives the whole variable domain DAGVTQSPTHLIKTRGQQVTLRCSPKSGHDTVSWYQQALGQGPQFIFQYYEEEERQRGNFPDRFSGHQFPNYSSELNVNALLLGDSALYLCASSLGGNTEAFFGQGTRLTVV.

The V and J genes are TRBV9 and TRBJ2-5, with unresolved D. This CDR3 comprises 15 residues. V was trimmed by 0 bases and J by 1 base, leaving 10 bases between them. The germline CDR1 and CDR2 sequences are SGDLS and YYNGEE. The CDR3 sequence: CASSVDGRPQETQYF. The CDR3 region has the DNA TGTGCCAGCAGCGTAGACGGCAGGCCCCAAGAGACCCAGTACTTC.

Of note for this clone: A read error may produce the germline difference seen at one junction end. V usage is TRBV6-1 and J usage is TRBJ2-7, with TRBD2 as a possible D gene (5 bases). Germline V gene lookup returns CDR1 MNHNS and CDR2 SASEGT. The CDR3 spans 18 residues. The CDR3 protein is CASSEGPAAPLSSYEQYF. The CDR3 DNA sequence: TGTGCCAGCAGCGAAGGTCCAGCGGCGCCCCTCAGCTCCTACGAGCAGTACTTC.

This chain connects TRBV6-5 to TRBJ1-1, with D unclear. The CDR3 is 12 residues long. V was cut by 7 bases and J by 6 bases, with 12 bases left in between. Germline V gene data show CDR1 as MNHEY and CDR2 as SVGAGI. CDR3 DNA: TGTGCCAGCACCCTGAGAGAAGCTGAAGCTTTCTTT. Translated, it gives CASTLREAEAFF.

This clone was seen only once. The V gene is TRBV5-8, the J gene TRBJ2-2; 9 bases line up with TRBD1. Germline V lookup: CDR1 SGHTS, CDR2 YDEGEE. Trimming removed 5 bases from V and 6 bases from J; junction bases left unmatched: 20. The CDR3 has 19 amino acids. The CDR3 spells CASRQLEGRTGGASGELFF. The CDR3 coding sequence is TGTGCCAGCAGGCAGCTCGAGGGACGAACAGGGGGCGCGTCCGGGGAGCTGTTTTTT.

J is TRBJ2-2 and V is TRBV7-6; possibly TRBD1 for D (5 bases). Germline CDR1 is SGHVS and CDR2 is FNYEAQ. This CDR3 is 15 amino acids long. Trimming shortened V by 3 bases and J by 7 bases, and 15 bases separated the two germline ends. CDR3 in amino acids: CASSFVHGADGELFF. The CDR3 DNA follows: TGTGCCAGCAGCTTTGTACATGGGGCCGACGGGGAGCTGTTTTTT.

As DNA, the CDR3 is TGTGCCAGCAGCTTGGGACTCCCCGGGGCCGAGCAGTACTTC. This encodes CASSLGLPGAEQYF. The chain links TRBV5-8 to TRBJ2-7, with D perhaps TRBD1 or TRBD2 (5 bases each). V was pared by 0 bases and J by 6 bases, with 13 bases between. Germline V gene sequence: CDR1 SGHTS, CDR2 YDEGEE. The CDR3 totals 14 residues.

The V and J genes are TRBV19 and TRBJ1-5, with TRBD1 matching 10 bases. Germline V lookup: CDR1 LNHDA, CDR2 SQIVND (reference sequence). The CDR3 has 14 amino acids. The junction had 0 bases not matched to a gene; V was cut back by 5 bases and J by 2 bases. CDR3 DNA: TGTGCCAGTAGTGGGACAGGGGGCAATCAGCCCCAGCATTTT. This codes for CASSGTGGNQPQHF.

The J gene is TRBJ2-1, the V gene TRBV9; D unresolved. CDR1 SGDLS and CDR2 YYNGEE come from the germline V gene. Trimming removed 3 bases at V and 9 bases at J, with 7 bases between. This CDR3 contains 11 residues. This CDR3 is CASSETGEQFF. The CDR3 DNA follows: TGTGCCAGCAGCGAGACCGGTGAGCAGTTCTTC. Filled out from reference TRBV9 and TRBJ2-1, the complete variable domain reads DSGVTQTPKHLITATGQRVTLRCSPRSGDLSVYWYQQSLDQGLQFLIQYYNGEERAKGNILERFSAQQFPDLHSELNLSSLELGDSALYFCASSETGEQFFGPGTRLTVL.

This chain joins TRBV5-4 and TRBJ1-1, with 8 bases lining up with TRBD1. There are 15 residues in the CDR3. CDR1 and CDR2 (germline): SGHNT, YYREEE (reference sequence). J was trimmed by 1 base and V by 3 bases; bases with no gene match: 5. As DNA, the CDR3 is TGTGCCAGCAGCTGGTCAACAGGGGGGAACACTGAAGCTTTCTTT. Protein: CASSWSTGGNTEAFF.